The 16 T cell receptor beta chains listed next were all sequenced from one sample in a study of blood T cell repertoires in COVID-19. The repertoire was sequenced with immunoSEQ multiplex PCR; TCRdb's copy has only in-frame clones and lacks some. Among around 370,000 clones, about 90% were seen once, and the ten largest hold 3% to 4%. Sequenced: peripheral blood. These receptors originate from a woman aged 18-30 years who had recovered from COVID-19.

This clone was detected only once. This chain connects TRBV7-2 to TRBJ1-2; TRBD1 might be the D (6 bases). CDR3 size: 18 residues. CDR1 is SGHTA, CDR2 FQGNSA, per germline. V lost 3 bases to trimming and J lost 8 bases, with 28 bases between them. CDR3 protein: CASSFRYRADLPSGGYTF. The DNA of the CDR3 is TGTGCCAGCAGCTTCCGATACAGGGCGGACCTTCCTTCGGGGGGCTACACCTTC.

The chain recombines TRBV5-6 with TRBJ1-3, with 7 nucleotides matching TRBD1. Germline CDR1 is SGHDT and CDR2 is YYEEEE. The J segment lost 11 bases and the V segment lost 3 bases, leaving 11 bases of the junction unmatched. The CDR3 contains 14 residues. The CDR3 protein is CASSSPIRQGAIYF. In DNA form, the CDR3 reads TGTGCCAGCAGCTCTCCAATCAGACAGGGAGCCATATATTTT.

V is TRBV30 and J is TRBJ2-2, with D maybe TRBD1 (6 bases). CDR1 is GTSNPN and CDR2 is SVGIG in the germline V gene (reference sequence). This CDR3 has 14 amino acids. V shed 2 bases and J shed 6 bases, with 13 bases lying between them. The CDR3 loop is CAWSYRARAGELFF. The CDR3 coding sequence is TGTGCCTGGAGTTACAGGGCCCGGGCCGGGGAGCTGTTTTTT. The variable domain in full, with the rest retrieved from reference TRBV30 and TRBJ2-2, is SQTIHQWPATLVQPVGSPLSLECTVEGTSNPNLYWYRQAAGRGLQLLFYSVGIGQISSEVPQNLSASRPQDRQFILSSKKLLLSDSGFYLCAWSYRARAGELFFGEGSRLTVL.

This chain connects TRBV6-6 to TRBJ1-1, with 8 nucleotides matching TRBD1. This CDR3 has 17 amino acids. Germline trimming cut 5 bases from V and 5 bases from J; bases unmatched to any gene: 16. The germline gives CDR1 MNHNY, CDR2 SVGAGI (reference sequence). The CDR3 here is CASSRHNLGQGRTEAFF. The DNA for the CDR3 is TGTGCCAGCAGTCGCCACAACCTCGGACAGGGTCGGACTGAAGCTTTCTTT.

The V gene is TRBV24-1, the J gene TRBJ2-1; possibly TRBD1 for D (6 bases). This CDR3 spans 12 amino acids. Germline V lookup: CDR1 KGHDR, CDR2 SFDVKD. The V end lost 3 bases, the J end lost 7 bases, and 6 bases lay between the germline ends. The CDR3 loop reads CATSDQGNEQFF. As DNA, the CDR3 is TGTGCCACCAGTGATCAGGGGAATGAGCAGTTCTTC.

The rearrangement joins TRBV19 to TRBJ1-5; TRBD1 agrees at 9 bases. The CDR3 has 15 residues. Germline V gives CDR1 LNHDA, CDR2 SQIVND (reference sequence). The V gene end was trimmed by 7 bases and the J gene end by 5 bases; junction bases not matched to a gene: 9. The CDR3 DNA reads TGTGCCAGTACCTCGAGCGGACAGGGGCATCAGCCCCAGCATTTT. This codes for CASTSSGQGHQPQHF.

The V and J genes are TRBV21-1 and TRBJ2-7; TRBD2, the table's D call, was not compared with the DNA. TRBV21-1 is a documented pseudogene. There are 14 residues in the CDR3. This chain's CDR3 is CASSAGLDPHEQYV. The CDR3 DNA is TGTGCCAGCAGCGCCGGACTAGACCCTCACGAGCAGTACGTC.

This clone was seen a handful of times. The chain has TRBV4-3 and TRBJ1-2; weak D call: TRBD1 (5 bases). The CDR3 is made up of 15 amino acids. The germline V and J ends were trimmed by 0 bases and 7 bases, with 15 bases remaining between them. CDR1 is LGHNA and CDR2 is YSLEER in the germline V gene. CDR3 coding DNA: TGCGCCAGCAGCCAAGATTCTGCAGGGAAGCGTGGCTACACCTTC. Its protein is CASSQDSAGKRGYTF.

The chain uses TRBV24-1 and TRBJ1-4, with D perhaps TRBD1 (5 bases). V lost 11 bases to trimming and J lost 3 bases, with 24 bases between them. CDR1 is KGHDR and CDR2 is SFDVKD in the germline V gene. This CDR3 has 17 amino acids. CDR3: CANIGHPEFKPNEKLFF. The CDR3 DNA reads TGTGCCAATATAGGACATCCAGAATTCAAACCTAATGAAAAACTGTTTTTT.

The rearrangement joins TRBV27 to TRBJ2-1; D may be TRBD1 (5 bases). In germline, CDR1 is MNHEY, CDR2 SMNVEV (reference sequence). The CDR3 totals 16 residues. V was shortened by 6 bases and J by 4 bases, with 19 bases between the two germline ends. The CDR3 spells CASRLNTGIVYNEQFF. In DNA form, the CDR3 reads TGTGCCAGCAGACTCAACACAGGAATAGTGTACAATGAGCAGTTCTTC.

The chain couples TRBV11-3 to TRBJ2-3; D not resolved. The V end was cut by 1 base, the J end by 2 bases, with 10 bases between. Germline V gives CDR1 SGHNT, CDR2 YENEEA. This CDR3 has 15 amino acids. CDR3 protein: CASSLVGRPTDTQYF. Here the CDR3 DNA reads TGTGCCAGCAGCTTAGTGGGCAGACCCACAGATACGCAGTATTTT.

The chain uses TRBV19 and TRBJ2-1, with TRBD2 matching 8 bases. V trimming: 3 bases; J trimming: 1 base; junction bases outside the gene matches: 5. Germline V gene lookup returns CDR1 LNHDA and CDR2 SQIVND (reference sequence). The CDR3 has 16 amino acids. The CDR3 loop is CASSMSGLGSYNEQFF. The CDR3 DNA follows: TGTGCCAGTAGTATGTCGGGACTAGGTTCCTACAATGAGCAGTTCTTC.

The chain couples TRBV2 to TRBJ2-1; 11 bases are a match to TRBD2. V lost 4 bases and J lost 9; bases outside the gene matches: 11. The CDR3 covers 16 residues. CDR1 is SNHLY, CDR2 FYNNEI, per germline. The CDR3 protein is CASSGLAGGALGEQFF. The CDR3 DNA sequence: TGTGCCAGCAGTGGTTTAGCGGGAGGGGCCCTCGGTGAGCAGTTCTTC.

V is TRBV2 and J is TRBJ2-3, with TRBD2 matching 12 bases. Looked up from germline, CDR1 is SNHLY and CDR2 is FYNNEI. After removal of 6 bases from V and 8 bases from J, the junction contained 6 bases not matched to a gene. The CDR3 has 14 residues. The CDR3 reads CASSDLAGGGTQYF. The CDR3 bases are TGTGCCAGCAGCGATCTAGCGGGAGGGGGTACGCAGTATTTT.

This clone was recorded a few times. DNA of the CDR3: TGTGCCAGCAGCCAAGATCTTCAGGGTCCCATCTATAATTCACCCCTCCACTTT. It encodes CASSQDLQGPIYNSPLHF. This chain connects TRBV3-1 (or the pseudogene TRBV3-2) to TRBJ1-6; D possibly corresponds to TRBD1 (5 bases). CDR3 size: 18 residues. V lost 0 bases and J lost 3, with 15 bases in between. From germline, CDR1 is LGHDT and CDR2 YNNKEL (reference sequence).

This rearrangement joins TRBV27 to TRBJ2-3; TRBD2 might be the D (6 bases). V was shortened by 4 bases and J by 2 bases, with 13 bases between the two germline ends. Germline V gene sequence: CDR1 MNHEY, CDR2 SMNVEV (reference sequence). The CDR3 runs 15 residues. The CDR3 protein is CASSSGLFLTDTQYF. CDR3 nucleotides: TGTGCCAGCAGTTCTGGACTATTCCTCACAGATACGCAGTATTTT.